This passage covers 13 T cell receptor beta chains from one sample sequenced in a study of Graves' ophthalmopathy and Graves' hyperthyroidism. As the template, RNA transcripts were used to amplify TCR beta CDR3 regions. Amplification began with first-round RT-PCR using HTBI primers, then second-round multiplex PCR was performed. MiXCR, applied by TCRdb to the multiplex PCR reads, yields one record per CDR3 protein. The table lists about 480,000 distinct CDR3 sequences, about 15% of them singletons. Sequenced material: blood. These receptors all come from a woman in her 30s with Graves' ophthalmopathy.

This clonotype was seen a handful of times. A much larger clone lies one base from this, so it may be a read error. The chain recombines TRBV12-3 or TRBV12-4 with TRBJ2-2; no definite D call. The CDR3 sequence is 14 residues long. The CDR3 bases are TGTGCCATCAGTTACTCGAGGCGAACCGGGGAGCTGTTTTTT. This gives the protein CAISYSRRTGELFF.

This clonotype was recorded many times. J is TRBJ2-7 and V is TRBV28, with D tentatively TRBD1 (6 bases). With 6 bases removed from V and 4 bases from J, the gap between germline ends came to 16 bases. The length of the CDR3 is 14 residues. Germline CDR1 reads MDHEN; CDR2 reads SYDVKM. This chain's CDR3 is CASRPQGTGYEQYF. CDR3 nucleotide sequence: TGTGCCAGCAGACCGCAGGGGACGGGTTACGAGCAGTACTTC.

This clonotype was seen many times. This chain uses TRBV13 with TRBJ2-7; D gene ambiguous. The germline V gene encodes CDR1 PRHDT and CDR2 FYEKMQ (reference sequence). The CDR3 runs to 14 residues. V lost 1 base to trimming and J lost 3 bases, with 10 bases between them. The CDR3 nucleotides are TGTGCCAGCAGCTTAGAGGTAGGGAACTACGAGCAGTACTTC. Encoded protein: CASSLEVGNYEQYF. Complete variable domain (other parts from reference TRBV13 and TRBJ2-7): AAGVIQSPRHLIKEKRETATLKCYPIPRHDTVYWYQQGPGQDPQFLISFYEKMQSDKGSIPDRFSAQQFSDYHSELNMSSLELGDSALYFCASSLEVGNYEQYFGPGTRLTVT.

This clonotype showed up many times. The chain joins TRBV28 to TRBJ1-5; the D is unclear. This CDR3 is 14 amino acids long. Deletions cut 4 bases from V and 7 bases from J, with 14 bases between. Germline V gene lookup returns CDR1 MDHEN and CDR2 SYDVKM. CDR3 in DNA: TGTGCCAGCAGTTCGTTGGGTCCTAGGCAGCCCCAGCATTTT. As protein: CASSSLGPRQPQHF.

With respect to this clonotype: A much larger clone is a single base away; this may be a read error. The chain carries TRBV11-2 and TRBJ2-7; unclear D gene. The J call could be wrong; TRBJ2-1 is a better fit for the DNA end. This CDR3 spans 14 amino acids. Germline loops: CDR1 SGHAT, CDR2 FQNNGV. The CDR3: CASSLGKGLREQFF. In DNA, the CDR3 is TGTGCCAGCAGCTTAGGAAAGGGTCTACGGGAGCAGTTCTTC.

The chain is built from TRBV29-1 and TRBJ2-5, with 10 bases aligning to TRBD2. The germline CDR1 and CDR2 sequences are SQVTM and ANQGSEA. V trimming: 5 bases; J trimming: 7 bases; junction bases outside the gene matches: 7. The CDR3 totals 13 residues. The CDR3 nucleotides are TGCAGCGTTCGAGCGGGGGGGCCAGGGACCCAGTACTTC. This encodes CSVRAGGPGTQYF.

The chain recombines TRBV3-1 with TRBJ1-1; no clear D. Per germline, CDR1 LGHDT and CDR2 YNNKEL (reference sequence). The CDR3 runs to 15 residues. V shed 1 base and J shed 1 base, with 10 bases lying between them. CDR3 DNA sequence: TGTGCCAGCAGCCAAGCCTCTGTTACGAACACTGAAGCTTTCTTT. Its translation is CASSQASVTNTEAFF.

This clonotype was recorded at least ten times. This sequence joins TRBV6-2 or TRBV6-3 and TRBJ2-4; the D gene is possibly TRBD1 (5 bases). The V and J ends lost 2 bases and 0 bases respectively, with 11 bases between them. The germline gives CDR1 MNHEY, CDR2 SVGEGT. The CDR3 loop spans 16 amino acids. The CDR3 DNA sequence: TGTGCCAGCAGTTACCTGGACACGCTAGCCAAAAACATTCAGTACTTC. Its protein is CASSYLDTLAKNIQYF.

This clonotype was detected ten times or more. This chain uses TRBV7-2 with TRBJ1-6, with a possible D match to TRBD1 (6 bases). The CDR3 runs to 17 residues. V was cut by 2 bases and J by 10 bases, with 21 bases left in between. Germline CDR1 SGHTA, CDR2 FQGNSA. CDR3 protein: CASSLPSPGGLGSPLHF. The CDR3 bases are TGTGCCAGCAGCTTACCCAGCCCGGGGGGGCTGGGGTCACCCCTCCACTTT.

As for this clonotype: Just one base apart from a much larger clone, this may be a read error. The chain carries TRBV6-2 or TRBV6-3 and TRBJ2-7; TRBD2 matches 11 bases. The CDR3 is made up of 16 amino acids. Germline CDR1 MNHEY, CDR2 SVGEGT. The CDR3 region is CVSSRIYSGRAHEQYF. CDR3 sequence (DNA): TGTGTCAGCAGTCGAATATATAGCGGGAGGGCCCACGAGCAGTACTTC.

Ten or more counts support this clonotype. The rearrangement joins TRBV12-3 or TRBV12-4 to TRBJ2-3; 11 bases are a match to TRBD2. Trimming took 6 bases from V and 5 from J; bases not matched to a gene: 10. The CDR3 contains 16 residues. CDR3 coding DNA: TGTGCCAGCAGCAGAGTAGCGGGAGGGCCAGGAGATACGCAGTATTTT. It is translated as CASSRVAGGPGDTQYF.

This clonotype was counted many times. This chain uses TRBV6-1 with TRBJ2-2; D perhaps matches TRBD2 (6 bases). The CDR3 consists of 15 residues. Germline CDR1 and CDR2: MNHNS and SASEGT. V lost 6 bases and J lost 3, with 14 bases in between. The CDR3 DNA reads as TGTGCCAGCAGCCGCAGTGGGGACTACACCGGGGAGCTGTTTTTT. Its protein product is CASSRSGDYTGELFF.

This clonotype was detected a few times. The chain employs TRBV19 and TRBJ1-1; D ambiguous. The CDR3 is made up of 15 amino acids. Trimming pared 3 bases from V and 0 bases from J, leaving 11 bases between. From germline, CDR1 is LNHDA and CDR2 SQIVND (reference sequence). The CDR3 spells CASSIQADLNTEAFF. The CDR3 nucleotides read TGTGCCAGTAGTATTCAAGCAGATTTGAACACTGAAGCTTTCTTT.